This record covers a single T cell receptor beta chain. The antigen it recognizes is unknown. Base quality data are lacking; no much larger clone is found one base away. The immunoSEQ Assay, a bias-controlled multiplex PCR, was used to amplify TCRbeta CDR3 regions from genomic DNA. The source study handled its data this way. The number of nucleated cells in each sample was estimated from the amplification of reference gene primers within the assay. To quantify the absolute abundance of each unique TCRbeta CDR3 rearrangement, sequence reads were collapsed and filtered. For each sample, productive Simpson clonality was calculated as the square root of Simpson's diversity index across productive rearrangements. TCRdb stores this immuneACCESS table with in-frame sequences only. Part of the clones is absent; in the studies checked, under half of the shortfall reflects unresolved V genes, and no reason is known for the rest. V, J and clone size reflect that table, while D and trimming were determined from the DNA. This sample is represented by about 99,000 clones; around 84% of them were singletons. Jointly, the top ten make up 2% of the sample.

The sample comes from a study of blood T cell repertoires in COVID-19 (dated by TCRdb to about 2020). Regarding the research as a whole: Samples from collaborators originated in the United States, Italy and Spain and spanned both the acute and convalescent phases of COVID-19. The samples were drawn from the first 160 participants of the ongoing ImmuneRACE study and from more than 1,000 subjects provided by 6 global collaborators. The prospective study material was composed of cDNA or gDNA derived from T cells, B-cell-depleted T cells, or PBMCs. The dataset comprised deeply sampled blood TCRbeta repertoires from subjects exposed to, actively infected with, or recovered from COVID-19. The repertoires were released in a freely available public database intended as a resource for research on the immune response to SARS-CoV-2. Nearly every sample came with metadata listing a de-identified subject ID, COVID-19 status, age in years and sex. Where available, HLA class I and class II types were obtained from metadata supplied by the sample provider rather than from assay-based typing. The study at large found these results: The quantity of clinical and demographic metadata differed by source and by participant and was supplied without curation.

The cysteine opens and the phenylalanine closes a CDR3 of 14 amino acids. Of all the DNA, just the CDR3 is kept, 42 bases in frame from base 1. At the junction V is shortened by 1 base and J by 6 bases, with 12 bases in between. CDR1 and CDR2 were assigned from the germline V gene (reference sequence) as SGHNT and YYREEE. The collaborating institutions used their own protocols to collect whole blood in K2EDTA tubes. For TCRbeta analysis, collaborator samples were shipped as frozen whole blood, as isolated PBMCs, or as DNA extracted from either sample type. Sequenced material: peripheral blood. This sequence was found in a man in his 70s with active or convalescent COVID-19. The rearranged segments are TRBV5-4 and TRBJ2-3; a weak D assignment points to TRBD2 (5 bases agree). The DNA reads TGTGCCAGCAGCTTGCCCGGGGTGGTGGATACGCAGTATTTT. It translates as CASSLPGVVDTQYF.